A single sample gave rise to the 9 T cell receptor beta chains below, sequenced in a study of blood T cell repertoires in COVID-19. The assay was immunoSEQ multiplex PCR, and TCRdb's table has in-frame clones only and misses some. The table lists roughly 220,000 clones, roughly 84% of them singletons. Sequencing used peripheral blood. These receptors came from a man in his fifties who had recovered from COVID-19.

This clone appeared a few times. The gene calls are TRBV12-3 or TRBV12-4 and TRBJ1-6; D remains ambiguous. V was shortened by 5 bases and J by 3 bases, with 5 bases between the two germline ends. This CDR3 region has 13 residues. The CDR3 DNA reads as TGTGCCAGCAGTAGCCTCTATAATTCACCCCTCCACTTT. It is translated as CASSSLYNSPLHF.

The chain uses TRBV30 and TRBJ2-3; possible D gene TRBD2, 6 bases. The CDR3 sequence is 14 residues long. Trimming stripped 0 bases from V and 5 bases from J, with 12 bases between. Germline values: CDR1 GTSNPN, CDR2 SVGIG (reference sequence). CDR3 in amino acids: CAWSVAGSKDTQYF. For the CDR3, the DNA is TGTGCCTGGAGTGTTGCCGGGAGTAAAGATACGCAGTATTTT.

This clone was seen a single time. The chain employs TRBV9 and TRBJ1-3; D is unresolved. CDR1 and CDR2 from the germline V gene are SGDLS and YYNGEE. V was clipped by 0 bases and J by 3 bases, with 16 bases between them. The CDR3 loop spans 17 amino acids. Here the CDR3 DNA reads TGTGCCAGCAGCGTAGCTGAATGGTCAGGAGGTGGAAACACCATATATTTT. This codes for CASSVAEWSGGGNTIYF.

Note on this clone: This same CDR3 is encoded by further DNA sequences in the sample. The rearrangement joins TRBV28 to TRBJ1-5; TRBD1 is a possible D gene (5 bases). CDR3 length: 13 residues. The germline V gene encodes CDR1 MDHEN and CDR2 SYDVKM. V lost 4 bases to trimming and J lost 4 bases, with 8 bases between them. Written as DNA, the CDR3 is TGTGCCAGCAGTTGGAGGGGTAATCAGCCCCAGCATTTT. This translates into CASSWRGNQPQHF.

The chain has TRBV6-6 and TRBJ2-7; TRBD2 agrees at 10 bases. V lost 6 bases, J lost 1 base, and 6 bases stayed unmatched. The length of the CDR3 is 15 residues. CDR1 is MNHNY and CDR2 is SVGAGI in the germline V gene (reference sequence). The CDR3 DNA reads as TGTGCCAGCAGAGACTGGACTAGCGGTTCCTACGAGCAGTACTTC. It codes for CASRDWTSGSYEQYF.

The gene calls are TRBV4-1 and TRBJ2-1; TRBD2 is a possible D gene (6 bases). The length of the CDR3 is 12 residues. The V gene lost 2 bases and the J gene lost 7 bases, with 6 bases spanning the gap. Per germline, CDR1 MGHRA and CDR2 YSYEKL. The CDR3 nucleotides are TGCGCCAGCAGCCAAAGCGGGAATGAGCAGTTCTTC. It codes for CASSQSGNEQFF.

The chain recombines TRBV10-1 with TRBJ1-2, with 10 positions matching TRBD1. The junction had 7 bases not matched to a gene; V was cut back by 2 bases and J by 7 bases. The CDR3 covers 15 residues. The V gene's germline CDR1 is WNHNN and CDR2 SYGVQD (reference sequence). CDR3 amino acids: CASSERTGGLSGYTF. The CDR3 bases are TGCGCCAGCAGTGAGAGGACAGGGGGGCTCTCTGGCTACACCTTC.

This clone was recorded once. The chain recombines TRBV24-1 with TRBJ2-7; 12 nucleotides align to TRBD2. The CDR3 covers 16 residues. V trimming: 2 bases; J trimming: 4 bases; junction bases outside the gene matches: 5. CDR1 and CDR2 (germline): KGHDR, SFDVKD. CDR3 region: CATSDSGLAGTYEQYF. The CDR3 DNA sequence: TGTGCCACCAGTGATTCCGGACTAGCGGGAACTTACGAGCAGTACTTC.

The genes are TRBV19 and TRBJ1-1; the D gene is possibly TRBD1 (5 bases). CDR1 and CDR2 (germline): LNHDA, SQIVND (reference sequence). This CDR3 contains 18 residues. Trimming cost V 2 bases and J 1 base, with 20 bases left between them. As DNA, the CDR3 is TGTGCCAGTAGTATACCTCGTCCCGGGACTCGGGAGAACACTGAAGCTTTCTTT. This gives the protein CASSIPRPGTRENTEAFF.